Each of the 20 T cell receptor beta chains below was sequenced from the same sample in a study of identifying expanded T cells in peripheral blood. Sequencing used immunoSEQ multiplex PCR; TCRdb keeps in-frame clones, though not all of them. The table shows about 47,000 clones, with 65% to 90% occurring only once. Material for sequencing was blood. All receptors come from a person aged 18 to 75 in good health.

The genes are TRBV5-5 and TRBJ2-7; D is unclear. V lost 6 bases and J 4 bases, leaving 11 bases between the germline ends. Per the germline V gene, CDR1 is SGHKS and CDR2 is YYEKEE (reference sequence). The CDR3 is 12 amino acids. The CDR3 DNA reads as TGTGCCAGCACCGATGAACCTTACGAGCAGTACGTC. Its protein product is CASTDEPYEQYV.

A single count supports this clone. This chain links TRBV6-1 with TRBJ1-2; 7 nucleotides align to TRBD1. V lost 6 bases and J lost 7; bases outside the gene matches: 11. Germline CDR1 MNHNS, CDR2 SASEGT. The CDR3 covers 14 residues. DNA of the CDR3: TGTGCCAGCAGACCCGGACAGGCCCGGGGTGGCTACACCTTC. Translating gives CASRPGQARGGYTF.

The gene calls are TRBV4-2 and TRBJ2-1; D ambiguous. Between the trimmed V and J ends, which lost 5 bases and 2 bases, there was a span of 16 bases. Germline V gene lookup returns CDR1 LGHNA and CDR2 YNFKEQ. The CDR3 is made up of 16 amino acids. CDR3 bases: TGTGCCAGCAGCTTAATAGGAGTTTCCGCCTACAATGAGCAGTTCTTC. Translation gives CASSLIGVSAYNEQFF.

The chain employs TRBV4-1 and TRBJ1-4; 7 nucleotides line up with TRBD1. V shed 4 bases and J 7 bases; nucleotides not matched to a gene: 12. The germline CDR1 and CDR2 sequences are MGHRA and YSYEKL. This CDR3 is built from 16 residues. The CDR3 DNA reads TGCGCCAGCAGCCGAGGGGACAGCCTCGGGGCTGAAAAACTGTTTTTT. Translation: CASSRGDSLGAEKLFF.

The gene calls are TRBV10-3 and TRBJ1-1; D uncertain. The germline V and J ends were trimmed by 2 bases and 1 base, with 5 bases remaining between them. The CDR3 loop spans 13 amino acids. Germline assignment: CDR1 ENHRY and CDR2 SYGVKD. The CDR3 protein is CAISEVGNTEAFF. The CDR3 DNA reads as TGTGCCATCAGTGAGGTAGGGAACACTGAAGCTTTCTTT.

V and J are TRBV7-9 and TRBJ2-2; 12 bases match TRBD2. J lost 4 bases, V lost 5 bases, and 8 bases had no gene match. Germline CDR1 reads SEHNR; CDR2 reads FQNEAQ (reference sequence). The CDR3 sequence is 17 residues long. For the CDR3, the DNA is TGTGCCAGCAGCCGACTAGCGGGGGCCCGATTCACCGGGGAGCTGTTTTTT. It specifies CASSRLAGARFTGELFF.

This clone came up a few times. The V and J genes are TRBV5-5 and TRBJ1-2; TRBD1 agrees at 8 bases. Losses at the gene ends were 7 bases for V and 6 bases for J; bases not matched to a gene: 14. In germline, CDR1 is SGHKS, CDR2 YYEKEE (reference sequence). The CDR3 spans 15 residues. This chain's CDR3 is CASVRQGRGLDGYTF. Here the CDR3 DNA reads TGTGCCAGCGTACGACAGGGGCGAGGGCTGGATGGCTACACCTTC.

The chain combines TRBV5-1 with TRBJ2-3, with TRBD2 matching over 8 bases. V shed 4 bases, J shed 6 bases, and the junction held 13 bases outside the gene matches. CDR3 size: 16 residues. In germline, CDR1 is SGHRS, CDR2 YFSETQ. CDR3 amino acids: CASSRIAGRGGDTQYF. CDR3 bases: TGCGCCAGCAGCCGTATAGCGGGGCGAGGGGGGGATACGCAGTATTTT.

This chain connects TRBV21-1 to TRBJ1-1; the table's D call, TRBD1, has no DNA check behind it. TRBV21-1 is given as a pseudogene. The length of the CDR3 is 16 residues. The CDR3 sequence is CASSQRPSTGDTEAFF. The CDR3 nucleotides read TGTGCCAGCAGCCAAAGGCCCTCTACAGGGGACACTGAAGCTTTCTTT.

This clone has only a few counts. V usage is TRBV6-5 and J usage is TRBJ1-3; weak D call: TRBD1 (6 bases). Germline V gene data show CDR1 as MNHEY and CDR2 as SVGAGI. The V gene lost 4 bases and the J gene lost 0 bases, with 13 bases spanning the gap. CDR3 length: 16 amino acids. This chain's CDR3 is CASSSPTGSSGNTIYF. The CDR3 DNA sequence: TGTGCCAGCAGTTCACCAACAGGGAGCTCTGGAAACACCATATATTTT.

The V and J genes are TRBV27 and TRBJ2-3; either TRBD1 or TRBD2 may fit D (5 bases each). The CDR3 spans 14 residues. Germline lookup yields CDR1 MNHEY and CDR2 SMNVEV (reference sequence). The V end was cut by 7 bases, the J end by 2 bases, with 13 bases between. CDR3 nucleotides: TGTGCCAGCACCTTCCGGGGCCACACAGATACGCAGTATTTT. Its translation is CASTFRGHTDTQYF.

The chain carries TRBV2 and TRBJ2-3, with 9 bases lining up with TRBD1. The CDR3 extends over 16 amino acids. Germline V gene lookup returns CDR1 SNHLY and CDR2 FYNNEI. V lost 6 bases to trimming and J lost 2 bases; unmatched junction nucleotides: 9. The CDR3 reads CASRVQGALPTDTQYF. For the CDR3, the DNA is TGTGCCAGCAGGGTACAGGGGGCGCTCCCCACAGATACGCAGTATTTT.

V usage is TRBV12-5 and J usage is TRBJ2-3; 8 nucleotides match TRBD1. V lost 5 bases and J lost 3; bases outside the gene matches: 7. This CDR3 is built from 15 residues. Germline V gene lookup returns CDR1 LGHNT and CDR2 FRNRAP. CDR3 in amino acids: CASGPGQGLTDTQYF. CDR3 DNA sequence: TGTGCTAGTGGTCCAGGACAGGGTTTAACAGATACGCAGTATTTT.

The gene calls are TRBV6-1 and TRBJ2-2; a weak D match, TRBD1 (5 bases). The germline V and J ends were trimmed by 4 bases and 7 bases, with 13 bases remaining between them. CDR1 is MNHNS and CDR2 is SASEGT in the germline V gene. The CDR3 is 14 amino acids. CDR3 DNA: TGTGCCAGCAGTGGCCCCAGGGATATCGGGGAGCTGTTTTTT. It is translated as CASSGPRDIGELFF.

This sequence joins TRBV2 and TRBJ2-3; 10 positions agree with TRBD2. The CDR3 covers 14 residues. The V and J ends lost 7 bases and 5 bases, in that order; junction bases with no gene match: 6. Germline V gives CDR1 SNHLY, CDR2 FYNNEI. In DNA form, the CDR3 reads TGTGCCAGCAACCAGCGGGGGGGCCGAGATACGCAGTATTTT. This gives the protein CASNQRGGRDTQYF. The complete variable domain, with remaining parts taken from reference TRBV2 and TRBJ2-3, reads EPEVTQTPSHQVTQMGQEVILRCVPISNHLYFYWYRQILGQKVEFLVSFYNNEISEKSEIFDDQFSVERPDGSNFTLKIRSTKLEDSAMYFCASNQRGGRDTQYFGPGTRLTVL.

V usage is TRBV7-2 and J usage is TRBJ2-3; 9 nucleotides line up with TRBD1. The V and J ends lost 4 bases and 11 bases, in that order; junction bases with no gene match: 4. Germline V gene sequence: CDR1 SGHTA, CDR2 FQGNSA. This CDR3 contains 12 residues. Written as DNA, the CDR3 is TGTGCCAGCAGCTCACACAGGGGGCTGCAGTATTTT. Protein sequence: CASSSHRGLQYF.

The chain links TRBV5-6 to TRBJ2-1; D is undetermined. Per the germline V gene, CDR1 is SGHDT and CDR2 is YYEEEE. V lost 6 bases, J lost 3 bases, and 10 bases lay in between. CDR3 length: 13 amino acids. The DNA for the CDR3 is TGTGCCAGCACCACACGAGGCTACAATGAGCAGTTCTTC. Translating it yields CASTTRGYNEQFF.

The rearrangement links TRBV2 to TRBJ1-1; D is undetermined. Germline assignment: CDR1 SNHLY and CDR2 FYNNEI. This CDR3 has 12 amino acids. Trimming removed 4 bases at V and 6 bases at J, with 9 bases between. CDR3 residues: CASSVVGAEAFF. The DNA of the CDR3 is TGTGCCAGCAGTGTGGTCGGCGCTGAAGCTTTCTTT.

V usage is TRBV6-1 and J usage is TRBJ1-2; D gene ambiguous. The V end lost 4 bases, the J end lost 1 base, and 16 bases lay between the germline ends. The CDR3 is 16 amino acids. Germline loops: CDR1 MNHNS, CDR2 SASEGT. The CDR3 is CASSGAVGWGNYGYTF. The CDR3 nucleotides are TGTGCCAGCAGTGGGGCTGTAGGATGGGGTAACTATGGCTACACCTTC.

The rearrangement links TRBV7-2 to TRBJ1-1; possibly TRBD1 for D (5 bases). CDR1 is SGHTA and CDR2 is FQGNSA in the germline V gene. CDR3 length equals 13 residues. Trimming stripped 2 bases from V and 7 bases from J, with 11 bases between. In DNA, the CDR3 is TGTGCCAGCAGCTTAAGGCAGGGTCTTGAAGCTTTCTTT. It encodes CASSLRQGLEAFF.